This TCR beta chain derives from a study of blood T cells in healthy people across ages. Primers used in a second PCR of about 7 to 11 cycles were a sample-barcoded 5' primer and a J-beta primer mix. One entry per CDR3 protein, called by TCRdb with MiXCR from the 5' RACE reads. Among roughly 1.9 million distinct CDR3 sequences listed, about two fifths were seen once. Trimming left V 8 bases short and J 0 bases short, with 17 bases between. CDR3 length equals 15 residues. Germline-derived CDR1 and CDR2 are MGHDK and SYGVNS. The TCR originated in a human donor in good health. The J gene is TRBJ2-7, the V gene TRBV25-1; either TRBD1 or TRBD2 may fit D (5 bases each). Sequences were obtained from blood. The CDR3 protein is CASSGAPRPSYEQYF. In DNA form, the CDR3 reads TGTGCCAGCTCCGGGGCACCGAGGCCCTCCTACGAGCAGTACTTC.